This T cell receptor (beta chain) originates from a study of blood T cell repertoires in COVID-19. Turning to the study itself: Samples came from the United States, Italy and Spain, spanning acute and convalescent COVID-19. The cDNA or gDNA used as material had been derived from T cells, B-cell-depleted T cells, or PBMCs.

Assay: immunoSEQ multiplex PCR; the TCRdb copy retains only in-frame clones and omits some. In the table there are approximately 120,000 clones, less than 90% of which are singletons. V lost 4 bases to trimming and J lost 5 bases; unmatched junction nucleotides: 3. CDR1 and CDR2 from the germline V gene are MNHEY and SVGAGI. This CDR3 is 14 amino acids long. The TCR sequence derives from a woman aged 60-70 years with acute or convalescent COVID-19. The specimen sequenced was peripheral blood. The rearrangement links TRBV6-5 to TRBJ2-7; 12 nucleotides line up with TRBD1. The CDR3 DNA reads TGTGCCAGCAGTTGGGGGACAGGGGGCGACGAGCAGTACTTC. Protein product: CASSWGTGGDEQYF.